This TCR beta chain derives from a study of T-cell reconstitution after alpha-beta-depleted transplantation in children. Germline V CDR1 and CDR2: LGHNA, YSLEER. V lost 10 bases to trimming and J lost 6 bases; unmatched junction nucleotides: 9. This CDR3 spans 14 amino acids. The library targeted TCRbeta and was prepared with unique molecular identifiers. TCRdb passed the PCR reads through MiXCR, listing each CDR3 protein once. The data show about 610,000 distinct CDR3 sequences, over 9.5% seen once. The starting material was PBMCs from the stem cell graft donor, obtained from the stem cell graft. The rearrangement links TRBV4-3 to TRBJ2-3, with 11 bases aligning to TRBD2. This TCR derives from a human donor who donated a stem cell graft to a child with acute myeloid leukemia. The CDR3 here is CAITPGLAVDTQYF. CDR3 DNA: TGCGCCATTACACCGGGACTAGCGGTGGATACGCAGTATTTT.